The rows below give T cell receptor beta chains drawn from one sample of a study of blood T cell repertoires in COVID-19. TCRdb's copy holds only in-frame clones and misses some; the assay was immunoSEQ multiplex PCR. The sample includes 150,000 to 200,000 clones, about 83% of them seen just once. The sequencing input was PBMCs or T cells enriched from blood (not recorded which). The receptors come from a woman aged 25 to 39 who had been exposed to COVID-19. The CDR3 runs from the conserved cysteine through the conserved F or W. D genes are given only for firm matches. The size entry is marked missing in some rows and otherwise reads once, few, many or a size class.

j_gene,v_gene,abundance,d_gene,CDR3nt,CDR3aa
TRBJ2-7,TRBV3-1/TRBV3-2,NA,TRBD1,TGTGCCAGCAGCCAAGGAGGGGGCCTATACGAGCAGTACTTC,CASSQGGGLYEQYF
TRBJ2-7,TRBV7-9,once,TRBD2,TGTGCCAGCAGCCGCCCCGGGGGGAACGAGCAGTACTTC,CASSRPGGNEQYF
TRBJ1-3,TRBV5-1,NA,NA,TGCGCCAGCAGCGGCGACGGGAGCTCTGGAAACACCATATATTTT,CASSGDGSSGNTIYF
TRBJ1-2,TRBV13,NA,NA,TGTGCCAGCAGCTGGGGACTGAAGGGTCGGGGCTACACCTTC,CASSWGLKGRGYTF
TRBJ2-2,TRBV19,NA,NA,TGTGCCAGTAGTATAGAAGCGGGCAGACAGAGCCAAACCGGGGAGCTGTTTTTT,CASSIEAGRQSQTGELFF
TRBJ1-1,TRBV3-1/TRBV3-2,NA,NA,TGTGCCAGCAGCCCCAGACTAACCGGGGGGACTGAAGCTTTCTTT,CASSPRLTGGTEAFF
TRBJ1-1,TRBV29-1,NA,NA,TGCAGCGTTGTCATCGGTGTCATGAACACTGAAGCTTTCTTT,CSVVIGVMNTEAFF
TRBJ2-2,TRBV30,NA,TRBD2,TGTGCCTGGAGTGGGGGTCCTAGCGGGGCCGGGGAGCTGTTTTTT,CAWSGGPSGAGELFF
TRBJ2-7,TRBV29-1,NA,TRBD1,TGCAGCGCACATGGGACAGCCTCCTACGAGCAGTACTTC,CSAHGTASYEQYF
TRBJ1-4,TRBV19,NA,NA,TGTGCCAGTAGTTTCAGTCGCCCGGAAAAACTGTTTTTT,CASSFSRPEKLFF
TRBJ1-1,TRBV7-9,NA,NA,TGTGCCAGCAGCTTAGGACATCCGGCTTTCTTT,CASSLGHPAFF
TRBJ2-3,TRBV7-9,once,NA,TGTGCCAGCAGCTCTAAGGTATCGAGGGCGGATACGCAGTATTTT,CASSSKVSRADTQYF
TRBJ1-1,TRBV9,once,TRBD1,TGTGCCAGCAGCGATATAGGGGGCGCGGGCACTGAAGCTTTCTTT,CASSDIGGAGTEAFF
TRBJ1-6,TRBV2,NA,NA,TGTGCCAGCAGTGGGCGGCATAATTCACCCCTCCACTTT,CASSGRHNSPLHF
TRBJ2-2,TRBV29-1,NA,NA,TGCAGCGTTGAATTTGGCAGGAGGGTATCCGGGGAGCTGTTTTTT,CSVEFGRRVSGELFF
TRBJ2-2,TRBV5-1,NA,TRBD1,TGCGCCAGCAGCCCCGGGACAGGGGGTACCGGGGAGCTGTTTTTT,CASSPGTGGTGELFF
TRBJ2-7,TRBV12-5,many,NA,TGTGCTAGTGCCTCGCGGGGATCCTACGAGCAGTACTTC,CASASRGSYEQYF
TRBJ1-1,TRBV29-1,NA,NA,TGCAGCGTCGAGGTGGTCAATATAGGGGGTGAAGCTTTCTTT,CSVEVVNIGGEAFF
TRBJ1-2,TRBV3-1/TRBV3-2,few,NA,TGTGCCAGCAGCCAAGGTCAGGGTTACTATGGCTACACCTTC,CASSQGQGYYGYTF
TRBJ2-7,TRBV28,NA,NA,TGTGCCAGCATCGACCTTGACTCCGGGGGGCAGTACTTC,CASIDLDSGGQYF
TRBJ1-2,TRBV7-2,NA,TRBD1,TGTGCCAGCAGCTTCCGGGACAGGGACTATGGCTACACCTTC,CASSFRDRDYGYTF
TRBJ1-5,TRBV6-5,NA,TRBD1,TGTGCCAGCAGTTGGGGACAGTCGCGACAGCCCCAGCATTTT,CASSWGQSRQPQHF
TRBJ1-1,TRBV5-4,NA,NA,TGTGCCAGCACCAGTTTCCCAGGGGAAGCTTTCTTT,CASTSFPGEAFF
TRBJ1-6,TRBV5-6,NA,NA,TGTGCCAGCAGCCGAGGAACACTCTCCTATAATTCACCCCTCCACTTT,CASSRGTLSYNSPLHF
TRBJ1-2,TRBV29-1,NA,TRBD1,TGCAGCACCAGGGGGCTTGATGGCTACACCTTC,CSTRGLDGYTF
TRBJ1-1,TRBV6-5,NA,NA,TGTGCCAGCAGTTACTTAGTCATCAGGGGTGGTACTGAAGCTTTCTTT,CASSYLVIRGGTEAFF
TRBJ2-7,TRBV18,NA,NA,TGTGCCAGCTCACCGGACACCGGTTACGAGCAGTACTTC,CASSPDTGYEQYF
TRBJ2-3,TRBV5-4,NA,TRBD2,TGTGCCAGCAGCTTGGCCTTTAGCGGGGGGGCTTCGGATACGCAGTATTTT,CASSLAFSGGASDTQYF
TRBJ1-4,TRBV2,NA,NA,TGTGCCAGCAGTGAAGCGCTTCACCGGGGGAATGAAAAACTGTTTTTT,CASSEALHRGNEKLFF
TRBJ2-4,TRBV2,NA,NA,TGTGCCAGCAGGCAGGGGCTCCTCAAAAACATTCAGTACTTC,CASRQGLLKNIQYF
TRBJ1-1,TRBV29-1,NA,TRBD1,TGCAGCACCCGGACAGGAGGGGACACTGAAGCTTTCTTT,CSTRTGGDTEAFF
TRBJ2-1,TRBV9,NA,NA,TGTGCCAGCAGCTATAACACAGGGAATGAGCAGTTCTTC,CASSYNTGNEQFF
TRBJ1-5,TRBV19,few,NA,TGTGCCAGTAGCGTGACAGGCTCCAATCAGCCCCAGCATTTT,CASSVTGSNQPQHF
TRBJ1-2,TRBV15,NA,NA,TGTGCCACCAGCGGACGACAGTGGGTTGGCTATGGCTACACCTTC,CATSGRQWVGYGYTF
TRBJ2-7,TRBV27,NA,NA,TGTGCCAGCAGGTTAACAGGGACCGACGAGCAGTACTTC,CASRLTGTDEQYF
TRBJ1-3,TRBV5-1,NA,NA,TGCGCCAGCAGCTTGGGCGGGGACTCTGGAAACACCATATATTTT,CASSLGGDSGNTIYF
TRBJ1-1,TRBV5-5,NA,TRBD1,TGTGCCAGCAGCCACGGACAGGGCCGGACTGAAGCTTTCTTT,CASSHGQGRTEAFF
TRBJ2-2,TRBV5-5,once,NA,TGTGCCAGCAGCCCCCTATACACCGGGGAGCTGTTTTTT,CASSPLYTGELFF
TRBJ1-3,TRBV19,NA,NA,TGTGCCAGTAGCCTCGGTTGGGAGTTGGGTCACACCATATATTTT,CASSLGWELGHTIYF
TRBJ2-1,TRBV5-1,NA,TRBD2,TGCGCCAGCAGCTTGGATCCACTAGCGGGGGGGCCATGGAGTGAGCAGTTCTTC,CASSLDPLAGGPWSEQFF
TRBJ1-6,TRBV5-6,few,NA,TGTGCCAGCAGCTTGGGGGTTTCGGGTTCACCCCTCCACTTT,CASSLGVSGSPLHF
TRBJ2-5,TRBV27,NA,TRBD1,TGTGCCAGCTACAGAGACAGGGCCCGGGAGACCCAGTACTTC,CASYRDRARETQYF
TRBJ2-5,TRBV7-8,once,NA,TGTGCCAGCAGCCACCGAAGAGACAGAAAGCAAGAGACCCAGTACTTC,CASSHRRDRKQETQYF
TRBJ1-5,TRBV27,NA,NA,TGTGCCAGCAGTTCGGCCAGTACAGGGATTCAGCCCCAGCATTTT,CASSSASTGIQPQHF
TRBJ1-2,TRBV7-2,once,NA,TGTGCCAGCAGCTTAGCAGTACAGACTAACTATGGCTACACCTTC,CASSLAVQTNYGYTF
TRBJ2-3,TRBV29-1,NA,TRBD2,TGCAGCGGACTAGCGGTTACAGATACGCAGTATTTT,CSGLAVTDTQYF
TRBJ2-7,TRBV2,once,TRBD1,TGTGCCAGCACCACCGGGACAGGGATCTACGAGCAGTACTTC,CASTTGTGIYEQYF
TRBJ1-1,TRBV7-2,NA,NA,TGTGCCAGCAGCTCTGAGCGGCCGGCCGAAGCTTTCTTT,CASSSERPAEAFF
TRBJ2-7,TRBV6-5,NA,NA,TGTGCCAGCAGCCGGGGGGCTTACGAGCAGTACTTC,CASSRGAYEQYF
TRBJ2-4,TRBV3-1/TRBV3-2,NA,TRBD2,TGTGCCAGCAGCCCCTCCCCCCTAGCGGGGGCACTCAAAAACATTCAGTACTTC,CASSPSPLAGALKNIQYF